A single sample gave rise to the 30 T cell receptor beta chains below, sequenced in a study of identical twins. One entry per CDR3 protein, called by TCRdb with MiXCR from the 5' RACE reads. The sample consists of 350,000 to 450,000 distinct CDR3 sequences, 15% to 20% of them appearing once. The sequenced sample was naive T cells sorted from blood. These receptors all come from a man aged 50 to 59 in good health.

This sequence joins TRBV5-5 and TRBJ1-4; 11 bases are a match to TRBD1. The germline V gene has CDR1 SGHKS and CDR2 YYEKEE (reference sequence). The CDR3 runs to 16 residues. The J segment lost 6 bases and the V segment lost 4 bases, leaving 8 bases of the junction unmatched. CDR3 residues: CASSSGTGGEYEKLFF. The DNA of the CDR3 is TGTGCCAGCAGCAGTGGGACAGGGGGGGAGTATGAAAAACTGTTTTTT.

The genes are TRBV12-3 or TRBV12-4 and TRBJ2-7; 8 positions match TRBD1. V shed 4 bases, J shed 3 bases, and the junction held 5 bases outside the gene matches. The CDR3 covers 14 residues. The CDR3 DNA reads TGTGCCAGCAGTTCGGCAGGGGGCTTCTACGAGCAGTACTTC. Protein sequence: CASSSAGGFYEQYF.

The V call is TRBV6-1, the J call TRBJ2-7; TRBD1 is a possible D gene (5 bases). V was clipped by 4 bases and J by 4 bases, with 11 bases between them. Germline loops: CDR1 MNHNS, CDR2 SASEGT. The CDR3 has 13 residues. The CDR3 loop reads CASSAATVYEQYF. The CDR3, as DNA: TGTGCCAGCAGTGCGGCGACAGTATACGAGCAGTACTTC.

The chain joins TRBV15 to TRBJ2-6; the D is unclear. V was clipped by 1 base and J by 2 bases, with 6 bases between them. This CDR3 comprises 15 residues. CDR1 is LNHNV and CDR2 is YYDKDF in the germline V gene (reference sequence). CDR3 amino acids: CATSRVGTGANVLTF. CDR3 bases: TGTGCCACCAGCAGAGTGGGTACTGGGGCCAACGTCCTGACTTTC.

The sample holds a few counts of this clonotype. The CDR3 protein is CASSLPSGIKDTQYF. In DNA form, the CDR3 reads TGTGCCAGCAGCTTGCCTAGCGGGATTAAGGATACGCAGTATTTT. This chain joins TRBV5-4 and TRBJ2-3, with TRBD2 matching 9 bases. The junction had 6 bases not matched to a gene; V was cut back by 1 base and J by 6 bases. This CDR3 has 15 residues. In germline, CDR1 is SGHNT, CDR2 YYREEE (reference sequence).

The chain employs TRBV7-9 and TRBJ2-7, with D possibly being TRBD1 (6 bases). This CDR3 is 15 amino acids long. Between the trimmed V and J ends, which lost 3 bases and 0 bases, there was a span of 12 bases. Germline CDR1 SEHNR, CDR2 FQNEAQ (reference sequence). The CDR3 sequence is CASSFRDTPSYEQYF. The CDR3 nucleotides read TGTGCCAGCAGCTTCCGGGACACTCCCTCCTACGAGCAGTACTTC. Based on the CDR3 plus reference TRBV7-9 and TRBJ2-7, the full variable domain is DTGVSQNPRHKITKRGQNVTFRCDPISEHNRLYWYRQTLGQGPEFLTYFQNEAQLEKSRLLSDRFSAERPKGSFSTLEIQRTEQGDSAMYLCASSFRDTPSYEQYFGPGTRLTVT.

J is TRBJ2-3 and V is TRBV5-5; 9 bases align to TRBD2. Germline CDR1 and CDR2: SGHKS and YYEKEE (reference sequence). V shed 1 base, J shed 6 bases, and the junction held 6 bases outside the gene matches. The CDR3 covers 15 residues. CDR3 region: CASSLSSGKFDTQYF. The CDR3 DNA reads TGTGCCAGCAGCTTGTCTAGCGGGAAGTTCGATACGCAGTATTTT.

This clonotype is a singleton in its sample. The chain joins TRBV19 to TRBJ2-7, with 8 bases identical to TRBD2. This CDR3 is 15 amino acids long. Germline loops: CDR1 LNHDA, CDR2 SQIVND (reference sequence). With V trimmed by 5 bases and J by 6 bases, 12 bases remained unmatched. CDR3 coding DNA: TGTGCCAGTAGTGATCCCGGGACTAGGGCCGGCGAGCAGTACTTC. This gives the protein CASSDPGTRAGEQYF.

At least ten counts were recorded for this clonotype. The chain is built from TRBV29-1 and TRBJ1-2; D remains unclear. V dropped 3 bases and J dropped 5 bases, with 1 base sitting between them. CDR3 length: 9 amino acids. CDR1 is SQVTM, CDR2 ANQGSEA, per germline. CDR3 coding DNA: TGCAGCGTTGATTATGGCTACACCTTC. Its protein product is CSVDYGYTF.

The sample holds many counts of this clonotype. The rearrangement links TRBV19 to TRBJ2-3; 8 bases are shared with TRBD1. Germline CDR1 and CDR2: LNHDA and SQIVND (reference sequence). V trimming: 0 bases; J trimming: 0 bases; junction bases outside the gene matches: 5. This CDR3 has 17 amino acids. CDR3 residues: CASSIEHNRGSTDTQYF. The CDR3 DNA is TGTGCCAGTAGTATAGAGCACAACAGGGGGAGCACAGATACGCAGTATTTT.

This clonotype was picked up many times. The rearrangement uses TRBV4-2 and TRBJ1-3, with a possible D match to TRBD1 (5 bases). Trimming pared 3 bases from V and 2 bases from J, leaving 14 bases between. The germline V gene has CDR1 LGHNA and CDR2 YNFKEQ. The CDR3 sequence is 16 residues long. CDR3 sequence (DNA): TGTGCCAGCAGCCATACTCAAGCAGGGACTGGAAACACCATATATTTT. Its translation: CASSHTQAGTGNTIYF.

This clonotype was recorded many times. The chain joins TRBV28 to TRBJ2-3; either TRBD1 or TRBD2 may fit D (5 bases each). This CDR3 spans 17 amino acids. Germline lookup yields CDR1 MDHEN and CDR2 SYDVKM. V was clipped by 8 bases and J by 5 bases, with 26 bases between them. The CDR3 DNA sequence: TGTGCCAGCGTCGGCGCTAGAGGGGTTCGCTATGGAGATACGCAGTATTTT. The encoded protein is CASVGARGVRYGDTQYF.

This clonotype has ten or more counts. This sequence joins TRBV10-3 and TRBJ2-1; 8 bases are a match to TRBD1. CDR1 and CDR2 from the germline V gene are ENHRY and SYGVKD. The CDR3 is 16 residues long. V shed 3 bases, J shed 8 bases, and the junction held 12 bases outside the gene matches. CDR3 loop: CAISDSDRAALDEQFF. CDR3 DNA sequence: TGTGCCATCAGTGATTCGGACAGGGCCGCCTTGGATGAGCAGTTCTTC.

This clonotype was seen a few times. CDR3: CSARANRVQETQYF. CDR3 DNA sequence: TGCAGTGCTAGAGCTAACAGGGTCCAAGAGACCCAGTACTTC. This chain joins TRBV20-1 and TRBJ2-5; TRBD1 might be the D (6 bases). Germline values: CDR1 DFQATT, CDR2 SNEGSKA (reference sequence). Trimming pared 1 base from V and 1 base from J, leaving 10 bases between. The CDR3 length is 14 residues.

The chain employs TRBV5-1 and TRBJ1-4; 8 nucleotides align to TRBD1. V gave up 6 bases and J gave up 4 bases; unmatched junction bases: 5. The CDR3 is 14 amino acids. CDR1 and CDR2 (germline): SGHRS, YFSETQ. The chain's CDR3 is CASTGQGVNEKLFF. Written as DNA, the CDR3 is TGCGCCAGCACCGGACAGGGCGTTAATGAAAAACTGTTTTTT.

This clonotype was counted ten times or more. V gene TRBV7-2 combines with J gene TRBJ2-2, with D hard to call. Deletions cut 1 base from V and 4 bases from J, with 7 bases between. CDR3 length: 14 residues. CDR1 SGHTA and CDR2 FQGNSA come from the germline V gene. The DNA of the CDR3 is TGTGCCAGCAGCTTAGGCGAAGGCACCGGGGAGCTGTTTTTT. It yields the protein CASSLGEGTGELFF.

The V gene is TRBV28, the J gene TRBJ2-1, with 7 bases that match TRBD2. The ends lost 0 bases at V and 7 bases at J; junction bases unmatched: 9. Germline V gene lookup returns CDR1 MDHEN and CDR2 SYDVKM. The CDR3 is 16 residues long. The CDR3 nucleotides are TGTGCCAGCAGTTTATGGGGGGGGAGCCCCGGGAATGAGCAGTTCTTC. Residues: CASSLWGGSPGNEQFF.

This clonotype was seen a handful of times. The chain combines TRBV2 with TRBJ2-1, with D perhaps matching TRBD1 (6 bases). V was shortened by 6 bases and J by 9 bases, with 15 bases between the two germline ends. The CDR3 extends over 13 amino acids. Per the germline V gene, CDR1 is SNHLY and CDR2 is FYNNEI. Here the CDR3 DNA reads TGTGCCAGCAGCCTACAAACAGGGAGTGAGCAGTTCTTC. Protein product: CASSLQTGSEQFF.

In this sample, this clonotype turned up once. V is TRBV13 and J is TRBJ2-7; 8 bases fit TRBD2. The trim removed 5 bases at V and 2 bases at J, leaving 11 bases unmatched. This CDR3 comprises 16 residues. Germline V lookup: CDR1 PRHDT, CDR2 FYEKMQ (reference sequence). The CDR3 spells CASSPPGERGTYEQYF. For the CDR3, the DNA is TGTGCCAGCAGCCCTCCTGGGGAGCGGGGGACCTACGAGCAGTACTTC.

This clonotype showed up just a few times. The J gene is TRBJ2-3, the V gene TRBV15; 8 nucleotides line up with TRBD1. V was pared by 1 base and J by 14 bases, with 8 bases of the junction left unmatched. The CDR3 spans 13 residues. The germline V gene has CDR1 LNHNV and CDR2 YYDKDF (reference sequence). The CDR3 nucleotides are TGTGCCACCAGCAGAGTGTCGACAGGGGATCTGTATTTT. This encodes CATSRVSTGDLYF. The variable domain in full, completed from reference TRBV15 and TRBJ2-3, reads DAMVIQNPRYQVTQFGKPVTLSCSQTLNHNVMYWYQQKSSQAPKLLFHYYDKDFNNEADTPDNFQSRRPNTSFCFLDIRSPGLGDTAMYLCATSRVSTGDLYFGPGTRLTVL.

This clonotype was seen a few times. The CDR3 DNA is TGCGCCAGCAGCTCCGGGACAGGGGGCCTCTCTTTCTTT. Translated, it gives CASSSGTGGLSFF. The V gene is TRBV5-1, the J gene TRBJ1-1, with 12 bases matching TRBD1. Germline trimming cut 3 bases from V and 12 bases from J; bases unmatched to any gene: 6. There are 13 residues in the CDR3. CDR1 is SGHRS, CDR2 YFSETQ, per germline.

The chain joins TRBV11-1 to TRBJ2-1; 11 bases line up with TRBD2. This CDR3 is 18 amino acids long. J gave up 2 bases and V 5 bases, and 11 bases lay outside the gene matches. Germline CDR1 is SGHAT and CDR2 is FQDESV (reference sequence). CDR3 sequence (DNA): TGTGCCAGCAGCGCTAGGTGGCTAGCGGGAGGACCCTACAATGAGCAGTTCTTC. It translates to CASSARWLAGGPYNEQFF.

Note on this clonotype: A much larger clonotype is one base distant, so this may be a read error. This chain connects TRBV24-1 to TRBJ1-5; D possibly corresponds to TRBD1 (5 bases). Germline CDR1 is KGHDR and CDR2 is SFDVKD. The CDR3 covers 14 residues. V dropped 3 bases and J dropped 4 bases, with 9 bases sitting between them. The CDR3 nucleotides read TGTGCCACCAGTGATAGCAGGGTTAATCAGCCCCAGCATTTT. It yields the protein CATSDSRVNQPQHF.

This clonotype was detected many times. The gene calls are TRBV20-1 and TRBJ1-5; D possibly corresponds to TRBD1 (6 bases). The CDR3 is made up of 13 amino acids. CDR1 DFQATT and CDR2 SNEGSKA come from the germline V gene (reference sequence). The ends were cut back, 4 bases at V and 3 bases at J, with 10 bases in the middle. As DNA, the CDR3 is TGCAGTGCTAACAGGGAGGTCAATCAGCCCCAGCATTTT. It encodes CSANREVNQPQHF.

Ten or more counts support this clonotype. The rearrangement uses TRBV20-1 and TRBJ2-1; unclear D gene. This CDR3 is built from 15 residues. Trimming took 6 bases from V and 3 from J, leaving 18 bases between them. Germline assignment: CDR1 DFQATT and CDR2 SNEGSKA (reference sequence). CDR3 in DNA: TGCAGTGCCACCAATTGGGCGGACCACTACAATGAGCAGTTCTTC. As protein: CSATNWADHYNEQFF.

The chain couples TRBV11-2 to TRBJ2-3; D gene unclear. The CDR3 is 14 amino acids. Germline CDR1 SGHAT, CDR2 FQNNGV. Trimming pared 1 base from V and 6 bases from J, leaving 11 bases between. The CDR3 here is CASSLGARLDTQYF. As DNA, the CDR3 is TGTGCCAGCAGCTTAGGGGCGCGGTTGGATACGCAGTATTTT.

V and J are TRBV2 and TRBJ2-1, with D possibly matching TRBD2 (6 bases). Germline CDR1 and CDR2: SNHLY and FYNNEI. The CDR3 is 13 amino acids. The ends were cut back, 8 bases at V and 7 bases at J, with 15 bases in the middle. The chain's CDR3 is CASGRSRKNEQFF. The CDR3 DNA is TGTGCCAGCGGGAGGTCCCGAAAGAATGAGCAGTTCTTC.

This clonotype turned up a few times. The V call is TRBV27, the J call TRBJ1-2, with 9 bases fitting TRBD1. Germline V gene lookup returns CDR1 MNHEY and CDR2 SMNVEV (reference sequence). The J segment lost 1 base and the V segment lost 6 bases, leaving 6 bases of the junction unmatched. CDR3 length: 15 amino acids. CDR3 region: CASSATGGYNYGYTF. The CDR3 DNA follows: TGTGCCAGCAGCGCGACAGGGGGTTATAACTATGGCTACACCTTC.

This clonotype was counted ten times or more. CDR3 nucleotides: TGTGCCAGTAGTATAGGGCTAGCGGGAGGACACACCGGGGAGCTGTTTTTT. Protein product: CASSIGLAGGHTGELFF. This chain uses TRBV19 with TRBJ2-2; 11 bases agree with TRBD2. The junction had 4 bases not matched to a gene; V was cut back by 1 base and J by 3 bases. Germline V gene data show CDR1 as LNHDA and CDR2 as SQIVND (reference sequence). The length of the CDR3 is 17 residues.

This clonotype showed up many times. This chain connects TRBV18 to TRBJ2-1, with D tentatively TRBD2 (5 bases). This CDR3 contains 15 residues. V was shortened by 3 bases and J by 1 base, with 10 bases between the two germline ends. Germline-derived CDR1 and CDR2 are KGHSH and LQKENI. The CDR3, as DNA: TGTGCCAGCTCACCTAGGACTTCGTCCTACAATGAGCAGTTCTTC. Its translation: CASSPRTSSYNEQFF.